A single sample is the source of the 2 T cell receptor beta chains below, sequenced in a study of OX40 agonist ivuxolimab in advanced cancers. The repertoire was sequenced with immunoSEQ multiplex PCR; TCRdb's copy has only in-frame clones and lacks some. The sample has around 68,000 clones, 87% seen once; the top ten hold over 0.35%. Sample: CD4+ or CD8+ T cells sorted from blood, taken in a trial of the OX40 agonist ivuxolimab. These receptors all stem from an adult with an advanced solid tumor such as melanoma, head and neck, liver or kidney cancer.

This clone turned up a few times. This chain connects TRBV5-4 to TRBJ1-6; D is ambiguous. Per germline, CDR1 SGHNT and CDR2 YYREEE (reference sequence). V was pared by 0 bases and J by 7 bases, with 11 bases between. The CDR3 totals 15 residues. CDR3 DNA sequence: TGTGCCAGCAGCTTGGGAGGACGCTTGAATTCACCCCTCCACTTT. Its translation: CASSLGGRLNSPLHF.

The chain combines TRBV5-5 with TRBJ1-2; 9 nucleotides match TRBD1. Germline-derived CDR1 and CDR2 are SGHKS and YYEKEE (reference sequence). V was clipped by 0 bases and J by 5 bases; unmatched bases: 2. The CDR3 contains 14 residues. CDR3 DNA sequence: TGTGCCAGCAGCTTGGAACAGGGGGCGTATGGCTACACCTTC. Translation: CASSLEQGAYGYTF.